Below are 26 T cell receptor beta chains sequenced from a single sample in a study of cytomegalovirus exposure and HLA in healthy donors. The primer mix had 60 Vbeta and 13 Jbeta primers. The assay was immunoSEQ multiplex PCR, and TCRdb's table has in-frame clones only and misses some. The top ten clones hold over 1.5% of a sample with roughly 200,000 clones, about 70% of them seen once. Sequencing was done on a sample of PBMCs. The receptors were sampled from a woman in her twenties or thirties in good health and CMV-seronegative.

V gene TRBV7-2 combines with J gene TRBJ2-6; D gene uncertain. Germline V gives CDR1 SGHTA, CDR2 FQGNSA. V dropped 0 bases and J dropped 0 bases, with 15 bases sitting between them. The CDR3 is 19 amino acids. The CDR3 DNA reads as TGTGCCAGCAGCTTAGCACCCCGATATTCTAGCTCTGGGGCCAACGTCCTGACTTTC. It encodes CASSLAPRYSSSGANVLTF.

This clone was recorded only once. This chain uses TRBV29-1 with TRBJ1-1; maybe TRBD1 (6 bases). Per the germline V gene, CDR1 is SQVTM and CDR2 is ANQGSEA. This CDR3 has 13 amino acids. The V end was cut by 4 bases, the J end by 3 bases, with 12 bases between. The CDR3 DNA sequence: TGCAGCGTTGGATACAGGGCGGACACTGAAGCTTTCTTT. Encoded protein: CSVGYRADTEAFF.

The rearrangement uses TRBV7-8 and TRBJ2-5; TRBD1 agrees at 10 bases. This CDR3 is built from 15 residues. Per germline, CDR1 SGHVS and CDR2 FQNEAQ. V lost 5 bases to trimming and J lost 4 bases; unmatched junction nucleotides: 7. CDR3 residues: CASSLPGQGTETQYF. The CDR3 DNA reads TGTGCCAGCAGCCTACCGGGACAGGGGACAGAGACCCAGTACTTC.

The chain employs TRBV13 and TRBJ1-1; D not certain. V was trimmed by 1 base and J by 4 bases, leaving 7 bases between them. Germline V gene sequence: CDR1 PRHDT, CDR2 FYEKMQ (reference sequence). The CDR3 runs 13 residues. CDR3 nucleotides: TGTGCCAGCAGCTTAGTCGAACTCACTGAAGCTTTCTTT. Translating gives CASSLVELTEAFF.

The chain employs TRBV7-9 and TRBJ2-5; a weak D match, TRBD1 (6 bases). The CDR3 is 19 residues long. Germline CDR1 SEHNR, CDR2 FQNEAQ (reference sequence). Deletions cut 5 bases from V and 3 bases from J, with 28 bases between. The CDR3 loop is CASSASGVRTGSFKETQYF. CDR3 in DNA: TGTGCCAGCAGCGCCTCAGGAGTAAGAACAGGGTCGTTCAAAGAGACCCAGTACTTC.

This clone appeared a few times. The chain joins TRBV27 to TRBJ1-1; 7 positions agree with TRBD1. The CDR3 has 13 residues. CDR1 is MNHEY and CDR2 is SMNVEV in the germline V gene (reference sequence). Germline trimming cut 7 bases from V and 4 bases from J; bases unmatched to any gene: 6. The CDR3 nucleotides are TGTGCCAGCAAAAATCACAGGGGCACTGAAGCTTTCTTT. Protein sequence: CASKNHRGTEAFF.

V is TRBV4-2 and J is TRBJ2-5; TRBD2 matches 8 bases. CDR1 and CDR2 (germline): LGHNA, YNFKEQ. The CDR3 contains 14 residues. With 5 bases clipped from V and 4 bases from J, the junction kept 6 bases outside the gene matches. CDR3 in amino acids: CASSSAGGTETQYF. CDR3 nucleotide sequence: TGTGCCAGCAGCTCCGCGGGGGGAACAGAGACCCAGTACTTC.

The chain recombines TRBV5-6 with TRBJ2-2; D ambiguous. The CDR3 runs to 14 residues. The V gene's germline CDR1 is SGHDT and CDR2 YYEEEE. Trimming took 2 bases from V and 1 from J, leaving 6 bases between them. The CDR3 protein is CASSFSQNTGELFF. CDR3 bases: TGTGCCAGCAGCTTTTCCCAGAACACCGGGGAGCTGTTTTTT.

The chain joins TRBV5-1 to TRBJ1-4, with TRBD1 as a possible D gene (5 bases). From germline, CDR1 is SGHRS and CDR2 YFSETQ. Trimming shortened V by 4 bases and J by 8 bases, and 18 bases separated the two germline ends. This CDR3 spans 15 amino acids. CDR3 nucleotide sequence: TGCGCCAGCAGCAGCTCCGGGACGGGGGAAGAAAAACTGTTTTTT. Protein sequence: CASSSSGTGEEKLFF.

The CDR3, as DNA: TGTGCCAGCAGCTCGGGACTAGCGGGAAGCCGATCGAACACCGGGGAGCTGTTTTTT. Translating gives CASSSGLAGSRSNTGELFF. The chain has TRBV5-4 and TRBJ2-2, with TRBD2 matching over 13 bases. Germline CDR1 reads SGHNT; CDR2 reads YYREEE (reference sequence). V dropped 3 bases and J dropped 0; count of bases not matched to a gene: 8. CDR3 length: 19 amino acids. The complete variable domain, with remaining parts taken from reference TRBV5-4 and TRBJ2-2, reads ETGVTQSPTHLIKTRGQQVTLRCSSQSGHNTVSWYQQALGQGPQFIFQYYREEENGRGNFPPRFSGLQFPNYSSELNVNALELDDSALYLCASSSGLAGSRSNTGELFFGEGSRLTVL.

The chain joins TRBV30 to TRBJ1-2; 8 nucleotides align to TRBD1. The germline CDR1 and CDR2 sequences are GTSNPN and SVGIG (reference sequence). The ends lost 1 base at V and 5 bases at J; junction bases unmatched: 21. The CDR3 is 19 amino acids. The CDR3 DNA is TGTGCCTGGAGTGACGGGCCTGGGACAGGAGTATCAGGTCCGTATGGCTACACCTTC. Translated, it gives CAWSDGPGTGVSGPYGYTF.

This clone occurred a few times. The chain has TRBV29-1 and TRBJ2-3; TRBD2 matches 8 bases. The junction had 5 bases not matched to a gene; V was cut back by 4 bases and J by 2 bases. The germline gives CDR1 SQVTM, CDR2 ANQGSEA. The CDR3 length is 14 residues. The CDR3 reads CSVGKRETTDTQYF. CDR3 bases: TGCAGCGTTGGAAAGCGGGAGACCACAGATACGCAGTATTTT.

This chain links TRBV19 with TRBJ2-3; no firm D call. The ends were cut back, 4 bases at V and 5 bases at J, with 16 bases in the middle. The CDR3 sequence is 15 residues long. Germline CDR1 and CDR2: LNHDA and SQIVND (reference sequence). In DNA form, the CDR3 reads TGTGCCAGTAGTACCCTCCAACCAGGAAAAGATACGCAGTATTTT. Encoded protein: CASSTLQPGKDTQYF.

V is TRBV5-6 and J is TRBJ1-5; D is ambiguous. The ends were cut back, 0 bases at V and 5 bases at J, with 9 bases in the middle. The CDR3 totals 14 residues. Germline V gives CDR1 SGHDT, CDR2 YYEEEE. The CDR3 DNA follows: TGTGCCAGCAGCTTGGTCGGAGGTTATCAGCCCCAGCATTTT. Residues: CASSLVGGYQPQHF.

The V and J genes are TRBV2 and TRBJ1-1; 7 bases line up with TRBD1. Germline-derived CDR1 and CDR2 are SNHLY and FYNNEI. CDR3 length: 15 residues. After removal of 2 bases from V and 3 bases from J, the junction contained 6 bases not matched to a gene. The CDR3 region is CASSERQGRYTEAFF. In DNA, the CDR3 is TGTGCCAGCAGTGAAAGACAGGGCAGGTACACTGAAGCTTTCTTT.

The CDR3 sequence: CASSLYRNGVGDTDTQYF. DNA for the CDR3: TGTGCCAGCTCGCTCTACCGGAACGGGGTGGGAGACACAGATACGCAGTATTTT. V is TRBV18 and J is TRBJ2-3, with D maybe TRBD2 (5 bases). V was cut by 6 bases and J by 2 bases, with 24 bases left in between. There are 18 residues in the CDR3. In germline, CDR1 is KGHSH, CDR2 LQKENI. Looking up the rest from reference TRBV18 and TRBJ2-3 gives the full variable domain: NAGVMQNPRHLVRRRGQEARLRCSPMKGHSHVYWYRQLPEEGLKFMVYLQKENIIDESGMPKERFSAEFPKEGPSILRIQQVVRGDSAAYFCASSLYRNGVGDTDTQYFGPGTRLTVL.

This clone was observed a single time. The chain uses TRBV4-3 and TRBJ2-1; no reliable D call. Germline-derived CDR1 and CDR2 are LGHNA and YSLEER. Trimming shortened V by 3 bases and J by 2 bases, and 11 bases separated the two germline ends. The CDR3 has 15 amino acids. The CDR3 loop reads CASSQGSATYNEQFF. CDR3 in DNA: TGCGCCAGCAGCCAGGGCTCTGCTACCTACAATGAGCAGTTCTTC.

The J gene is TRBJ1-1, the V gene TRBV4-2, with D unclear. Germline V gives CDR1 LGHNA, CDR2 YNFKEQ. Trimming left V 4 bases short and J 3 bases short, with 12 bases between. CDR3 length: 14 residues. Here the CDR3 DNA reads TGTGCCAGCAGCCCCTGGGTCGGGGACACTGAAGCTTTCTTT. This translates into CASSPWVGDTEAFF.

The chain combines TRBV5-1 with TRBJ2-7; no firm D call. Germline-derived CDR1 and CDR2 are SGHRS and YFSETQ. V gave up 2 bases and J gave up 0 bases, with 9 bases separating them. The CDR3 runs 14 residues. The CDR3 sequence is CASSLSVGSYEQYF. For the CDR3, the DNA is TGCGCCAGCAGCTTAAGCGTAGGCTCCTACGAGCAGTACTTC.

V is TRBV15 and J is TRBJ1-6; possible D gene TRBD1, 5 bases. Trimming took off 2 bases at V and 8 bases at J, with 10 bases between the two ends. Germline V lookup: CDR1 LNHNV, CDR2 YYDKDF (reference sequence). The CDR3 sequence is 14 residues long. The CDR3 spells CATSRQGIDSPLHF. The CDR3 DNA follows: TGTGCCACCAGCAGACAGGGAATTGATTCACCCCTCCACTTT.

CDR3 sequence (DNA): TGTGCCAGCAGCTGGACAGGGCAAGAGACCCAGTACTTC. It specifies CASSWTGQETQYF. The chain is built from TRBV7-2 and TRBJ2-5, with TRBD1 identical over 8 bases. The V gene end was trimmed by 4 bases and the J gene end by 2 bases; junction bases not matched to a gene: 0. CDR3 length: 13 residues. From germline, CDR1 is SGHTA and CDR2 FQGNSA.

The chain carries TRBV28 and TRBJ2-7, with a weak D call TRBD1 (5 bases). The CDR3 is 14 amino acids. V dropped 4 bases and J dropped 2 bases, with 12 bases sitting between them. In germline, CDR1 is MDHEN, CDR2 SYDVKM. The CDR3 DNA follows: TGTGCCAGCAGTTCCCCAGCAGGGACCTACGAGCAGTACTTC. This gives the protein CASSSPAGTYEQYF.

The chain links TRBV5-1 to TRBJ1-1, with no clear D. V was shortened by 0 bases and J by 9 bases, with 18 bases between the two germline ends. This CDR3 has 15 amino acids. CDR1 and CDR2 (germline): SGHRS, YFSETQ. The CDR3 spells CASSLVIGREVQAFF. The CDR3 DNA follows: TGCGCCAGCAGCTTGGTTATCGGACGGGAGGTTCAAGCTTTCTTT.

The rearrangement links TRBV12-5 to TRBJ1-5; D gene unclear. The CDR3 contains 17 residues. V dropped 3 bases and J dropped 4 bases, with 19 bases sitting between them. Per the germline V gene, CDR1 is LGHNT and CDR2 is FRNRAP. The DNA of the CDR3 is TGTGCTAGTGGTTTTTTGGCCCCCCCGAACGTTAATCAGCCCCAGCATTTT. This translates into CASGFLAPPNVNQPQHF. The full variable domain, its missing parts supplied by reference TRBV12-5 and TRBJ1-5, is DARVTQTPRHKVTEMGQEVTMRCQPILGHNTVFWYRQTMMQGLELLAYFRNRAPLDDSGMPKDRFSAEMPDATLATLKIQPSEPRDSAVYFCASGFLAPPNVNQPQHFGDGTRLSIL.

This clone was detected only a few times. This sequence joins TRBV19 and TRBJ1-1; a possible D gene is TRBD1 (6 bases). This CDR3 spans 13 amino acids. The germline gives CDR1 LNHDA, CDR2 SQIVND (reference sequence). V was cut by 7 bases and J by 0 bases, with 9 bases left in between. CDR3: CASKRTVNTEAFF. CDR3 DNA sequence: TGTGCCAGTAAACGGACAGTGAACACTGAAGCTTTCTTT.

The rearrangement uses TRBV30 and TRBJ2-1, with TRBD2 identical over 11 bases. The junction had 6 bases not matched to a gene; V was cut back by 2 bases and J by 9 bases. Germline V gene sequence: CDR1 GTSNPN, CDR2 SVGIG (reference sequence). The CDR3 consists of 14 residues. The CDR3 nucleotides read TGTGCCTGGAGTATACTAGCGGGAGTAGCTGAGCAGTTCTTC. The encoded protein is CAWSILAGVAEQFF. Full variable domain (missing parts from reference TRBV30 and TRBJ2-1): SQTIHQWPATLVQPVGSPLSLECTVEGTSNPNLYWYRQAAGRGLQLLFYSVGIGQISSEVPQNLSASRPQDRQFILSSKKLLLSDSGFYLCAWSILAGVAEQFFGPGTRLTVL.